These 7 T cell receptor beta chains were all obtained from the same sample, sequenced in a study of regulatory T cells in long-lasting Graves disease. The time point is: newly diagnosed GD, antithyroid drugs for less than 3 months. Preparation of the TCR library used RNA extracted from PBMCs. Sequencing libraries for TCR beta were prepared with iRepertoire HTBI primers and Arm-PCR of CDR3 regions. Using its own MiXCR run on the multiplex PCR reads, TCRdb lists one record per CDR3 protein. This table has about 540,000 distinct CDR3 sequences, 13% appearing once. Another study also made use of these data, one on T cells in Graves' hyperthyroidism and ophthalmopathy.

The sequences come from peripheral blood mononuclear cells (PBMCs), collected at new diagnosis, from a patient treated with antithyroid drugs. These receptors were collected from a man aged 25 to 40 with Graves disease.

V and J are TRBV30 and TRBJ1-2; D uncertain. Germline loops: CDR1 GTSNPN, CDR2 SVGIG (reference sequence). Trimming left V 4 bases short and J 0 bases short, with 9 bases between. The CDR3 has 13 residues. The CDR3 here is CAWTQMPNYGYTF. The DNA of the CDR3 is TGTGCCTGGACCCAGATGCCTAACTATGGCTACACCTTC.

This clonotype was seen repeatedly, ten times or more. V is TRBV11-2 and J is TRBJ2-7; 8 bases are shared with TRBD2. The CDR3 runs 15 residues. Germline V lookup: CDR1 SGHAT, CDR2 FQNNGV. V was clipped by 1 base and J by 3 bases; unmatched bases: 5. The CDR3 loop reads CASSLASREVYEQYF. CDR3 coding DNA: TGTGCCAGCAGCTTAGCTTCGCGGGAGGTCTACGAGCAGTACTTC.

This clonotype occurred many times. The chain recombines TRBV6-4 with TRBJ2-3; the D gene is possibly TRBD2 (5 bases). The CDR3 extends over 14 amino acids. The germline CDR1 and CDR2 sequences are MRHNA and SNTAGT. V was shortened by 0 bases and J by 1 base, with 5 bases between the two germline ends. DNA for the CDR3: TGTGCCAGCAGTGACTCGGGAGGCACAGATACGCAGTATTTT. Its translation: CASSDSGGTDTQYF.

To note about this clonotype: No conserved phenylalanine or tryptophan is present at the end of the CDR3, so a read error is the likely explanation. This chain joins TRBV11-2 and TRBJ1-1; D is possibly TRBD1 (6 bases). Germline CDR1 reads SGHAT; CDR2 reads FQNNGV. Trimming removed 4 bases from V and 1 base from J, with 19 bases in between. The CDR3 runs to 17 residues. CDR3 nucleotide sequence: TGTGCCAGCAGCTGGGGAGTCAGACAGGAGACGAACACTGAAGCTTTCTCC. Amino acids: CASSWGVRQETNTEAFS.

The chain combines TRBV20-1 with TRBJ2-5, with 7 bases aligning to TRBD1. Germline assignment: CDR1 DFQATT and CDR2 SNEGSKA (reference sequence). Trimming cost V 6 bases and J 4 bases; bases outside gene matches: 14. CDR3 length: 15 amino acids. The CDR3 sequence: CSATPAGGTRETQYF. The CDR3 DNA sequence: TGCAGTGCCACACCCGCAGGGGGAACCCGAGAGACCCAGTACTTC.

In this sample, this clonotype turned up many times. The chain recombines TRBV29-1 with TRBJ2-7; 9 nucleotides line up with TRBD2. CDR1 and CDR2 from the germline V gene are SQVTM and ANQGSEA. V shed 6 bases, J shed 2 bases, and the junction held 5 bases outside the gene matches. The CDR3 totals 13 residues. The CDR3 nucleotides read TGCAGCGTGGCACTAGCGGGCGCCTACGAGCAGTACTTC. Its protein product is CSVALAGAYEQYF.

This clonotype showed up many times. V is TRBV11-2 and J is TRBJ2-1, with D maybe TRBD2 (6 bases). CDR1 and CDR2 (germline): SGHAT, FQNNGV. This CDR3 contains 14 residues. Trimming took off 0 bases at V and 7 bases at J, with 10 bases between the two ends. The CDR3 DNA is TGTGCCAGCAGCTTAGATCTTGGGAGGAATGAGCAGTTCTTC. Translation gives CASSLDLGRNEQFF.